The following is a T cell receptor beta chain sequence with its context. What it recognizes is unknown. CDR1 and CDR2 (germline): SGHTS, YDEGEE. The CDR3 extends over 15 amino acids. V shed 2 bases and J 4 bases; nucleotides not matched to a gene: 5. The table came from immunoSEQ multiplex PCR; TCRdb's copy has only in-frame clones and leaves some out. The repertoire consists of approximately 7,200 clones, with just under 95% occurring once and the leading ten covering 1.5% to 2%. These data are taken from a study of lymphopenia after photon versus proton radiotherapy. Study results and caveats: Proton therapy kept repertoires fairly stable, unlike photons, which gained effector/memory cells. In patients who died, overall survival fell as post-nadir TCR diversity dropped more. Oligoclonal CD8+ Temra expansion after nadir drove photon patients' diversity drop. Better survival with proton therapy was suggested as possible, not demonstrated.

The chain has TRBV5-8 and TRBJ2-3; 9 bases match TRBD2. This clonotype was sampled from a woman between 50 and 59 years old with cholangiocarcinoma. Sequencing was performed on peripheral blood, taken from a patient treated with photon-based radiotherapy. This CDR3 reads CASSFGGGGADTQYF. DNA of the CDR3: TGTGCCAGCAGCTTCGGGGGCGGGGGGGCAGATACGCAGTATTTT.